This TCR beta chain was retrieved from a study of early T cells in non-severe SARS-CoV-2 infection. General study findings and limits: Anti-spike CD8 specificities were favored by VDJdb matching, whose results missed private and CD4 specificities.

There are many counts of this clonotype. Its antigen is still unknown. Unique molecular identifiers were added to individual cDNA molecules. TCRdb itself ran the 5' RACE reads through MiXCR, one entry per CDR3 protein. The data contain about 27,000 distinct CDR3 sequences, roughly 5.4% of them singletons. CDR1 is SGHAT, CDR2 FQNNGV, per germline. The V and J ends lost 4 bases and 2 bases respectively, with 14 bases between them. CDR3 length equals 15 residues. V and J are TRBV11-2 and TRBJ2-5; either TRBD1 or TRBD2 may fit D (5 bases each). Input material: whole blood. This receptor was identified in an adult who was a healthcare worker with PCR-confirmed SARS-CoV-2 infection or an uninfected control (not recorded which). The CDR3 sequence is CASSWARDGQETQYF. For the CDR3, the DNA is TGTGCCAGCAGCTGGGCCCGGGACGGGCAAGAGACCCAGTACTTC.